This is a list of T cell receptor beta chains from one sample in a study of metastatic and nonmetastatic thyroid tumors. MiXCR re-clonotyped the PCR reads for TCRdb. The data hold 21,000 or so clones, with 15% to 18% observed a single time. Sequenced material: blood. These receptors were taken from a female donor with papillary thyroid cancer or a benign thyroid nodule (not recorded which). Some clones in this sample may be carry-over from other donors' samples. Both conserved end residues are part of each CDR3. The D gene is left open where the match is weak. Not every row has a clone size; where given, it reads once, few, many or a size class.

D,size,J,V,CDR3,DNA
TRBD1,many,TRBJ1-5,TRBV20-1,CSASAGGDQPQHF,TGCAGTGCTAGTGCAGGGGGCGATCAGCCCCAGCATTTT
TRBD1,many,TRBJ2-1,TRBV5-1,CASSLDRGSGSYNEQFF,TGCGCCAGCAGCTTGGACAGGGGAAGTGGCTCCTACAATGAGCAGTTCTTC
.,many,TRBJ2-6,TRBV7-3,CASSLTGTSGANVLTF,TGTGCCAGCAGCTTAACAGGGACGTCTGGGGCCAACGTCCTGACTTTC
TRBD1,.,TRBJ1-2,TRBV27,CASRTHDRGYGYTF,TGTGCCAGCAGGACACATGACAGGGGCTATGGCTACACCTTC
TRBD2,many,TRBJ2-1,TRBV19,CASSLTSGANNEQFF,TGTGCCAGTAGTCTCACTAGCGGGGCCAACAATGAGCAGTTCTTC
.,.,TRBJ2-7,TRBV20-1,CSARKSLDGSNEQYF,TGCAGTGCTAGGAAATCGCTAGATGGGTCCAACGAGCAGTACTTC
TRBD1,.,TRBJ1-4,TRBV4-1,CASSPLHAGTGVGEKLFF,TGCGCCAGCAGCCCATTACACGCCGGGACAGGGGTAGGGGAAAAACTGTTTTTT
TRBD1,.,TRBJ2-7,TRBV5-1,CASSLGQGSSYEQYF,TGCGCCAGCAGCTTAGGACAGGGGTCCTCCTACGAGCAGTACTTC
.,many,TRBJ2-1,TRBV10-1,CASSEGYNEQFF,TGCGCCAGCAGTGAGGGGTACAATGAGCAGTTCTTC
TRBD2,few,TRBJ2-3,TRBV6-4,CASSPSGGRTDTQYF,TGTGCCAGCAGCCCCAGCGGGGGGCGCACAGATACGCAGTATTTT
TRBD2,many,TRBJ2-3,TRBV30,CAWSNSGAADTQYF,TGTGCCTGGAGTAATAGCGGGGCGGCAGATACGCAGTATTTT
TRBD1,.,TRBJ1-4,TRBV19,CASSTGQGAVEKLFF,TGTGCCAGTAGTACCGGACAGGGTGCTGTCGAAAAGCTGTTTTTT
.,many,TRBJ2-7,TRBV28,CVSSFAWDYEQYF,TGTGTCAGCAGTTTCGCTTGGGATTACGAGCAGTACTTC